This T cell receptor beta chain was captured by sequencing in a study of a mutant IDH1 vaccine in newly diagnosed glioma. Time point denoted: week 47, end of study. A 20-mer mutant IDH1 peptide at 300 ug was injected subcutaneously with topical imiquimod. With respect to this clone: What it binds is not known.

The assay was immunoSEQ multiplex PCR, and TCRdb's table has in-frame clones only and misses some. The table includes tens of thousands of clones, approximately 92% detected once. Germline V gene lookup returns CDR1 ENHRY and CDR2 SYGVKD. Trimming took 0 bases from V and 7 from J, leaving 10 bases between them. The CDR3 is made up of 14 amino acids. J is TRBJ2-1 and V is TRBV10-3; D is unresolved. The material sequenced was PBMCs, taken from a glioma patient whose treatment included an IDH1 peptide vaccine. The clonotype originates from a woman in her thirties or forties with glioma. CDR3 sequence: CAISESHPPNEQFF. The CDR3 nucleotides read TGTGCCATCAGTGAGTCTCACCCGCCGAATGAGCAGTTCTTC.